The entry that follows covers one TCR beta chain sequence. The germline gives CDR1 LNHNV, CDR2 YYDKDF (reference sequence). This CDR3 contains 13 residues. The V end lost 0 bases, the J end lost 7 bases, and 7 bases lay between the germline ends. The data belong to a study of shared T cell receptors in the human thymus. Using immunoSEQ multiplex PCR, the repertoire was profiled, and TCRdb retains in-frame clones only, with some absent. The sample shows fewer than 700,000 clones, approximately 87% of them seen only once. The sample was also linked to a second study, of human thymus T cells. From that report: Resections from corrective heart surgery provided thymus tissue. Highly overlapping thymic repertoires in unrelated individuals were reported by related research.

Sequenced input: thymocytes. The TCR was taken from a boy under two years old with a congenital heart defect. This rearrangement joins TRBV15 to TRBJ1-5; the D gene is possibly TRBD1 (6 bases). The CDR3 nucleotides are TGTGCCACCAGCAGAGAAAGGGGGCAGCCCCAGCATTTT. Its protein is CATSRERGQPQHF. Full variable domain (rest looked up from reference TRBV15 and TRBJ1-5): DAMVIQNPRYQVTQFGKPVTLSCSQTLNHNVMYWYQQKSSQAPKLLFHYYDKDFNNEADTPDNFQSRRPNTSFCFLDIRSPGLGDTAMYLCATSRERGQPQHFGDGTRLSIL.